This entry concerns a single TCR beta chain. This entry belongs to a study of cytomegalovirus exposure and HLA in healthy donors. In germline, CDR1 is SGDLS, CDR2 YYNGEE. V dropped 4 bases and J dropped 5; count of bases not matched to a gene: 8. This CDR3 spans 15 amino acids. This PCR relied on a set of 60 Vbeta primers and 13 Jbeta primers. Per the authors' pipeline: Later reanalysis found around 84 million unique TCR beta chains, around 10 million of them shared. Sequencing was performed with immunoSEQ multiplex PCR; in TCRdb, only in-frame clones are kept and a portion is missing. Clone size and the V and J calls come from that table; the DNA yielded D and trimming. The record lists around 60,000 clones, of which the ten most abundant hold 5% to 5.5%.

The V call is TRBV9, the J call TRBJ2-1; 8 bases map to TRBD1. This clonotype was obtained from a man aged 25 to 40 in good health and CMV-seropositive. What was sequenced was PBMCs. The CDR3 sequence is CASSPRTGSNNEQFF. CDR3 DNA: TGTGCCAGCAGCCCTCGGACAGGGTCTAACAATGAGCAGTTCTTC.